Presented here are 16 T cell receptor beta chains from one specimen sequenced in a study of PD-L1 blockade in urothelial cancer. Sequencing was performed with immunoSEQ multiplex PCR; in TCRdb, only in-frame clones are kept and a portion is missing. The table has about 88,000 clones, 90% to 95% seen once. Sequenced material: PBMCs, taken around atezolizumab (anti-PD-L1) treatment. Every receptor here comes from a man between 60 and 75 years old with urothelial cancer.

V and J are TRBV10-1 and TRBJ2-7; 8 bases line up with TRBD1. This CDR3 has 17 amino acids. The J segment lost 7 bases and the V segment lost 4 bases, leaving 18 bases of the junction unmatched. The V gene's germline CDR1 is WNHNN and CDR2 SYGVQD (reference sequence). The CDR3 here is CASSAGESRQGAGEQYF. In nucleotides, the CDR3 is TGCGCCAGCAGTGCTGGTGAGAGTCGGCAGGGGGCTGGGGAGCAGTACTTC.

This clone was detected only once. The chain couples TRBV13 to TRBJ2-3; 13 positions agree with TRBD2. Trimming cost V 4 bases and J 5 bases; bases outside gene matches: 12. The CDR3 spans 18 residues. From germline, CDR1 is PRHDT and CDR2 FYEKMQ (reference sequence). The CDR3 loop is CASSSILTSGRAKDTQYF. The CDR3 bases are TGTGCCAGCAGCTCAATCCTTACTAGCGGGAGGGCCAAAGATACGCAGTATTTT. Variable domain in full (rest from reference TRBV13 and TRBJ2-3): AAGVIQSPRHLIKEKRETATLKCYPIPRHDTVYWYQQGPGQDPQFLISFYEKMQSDKGSIPDRFSAQQFSDYHSELNMSSLELGDSALYFCASSSILTSGRAKDTQYFGPGTRLTVL.

This chain joins TRBV10-1 and TRBJ2-7; TRBD1 matches 7 bases. CDR1 and CDR2 from the germline V gene are WNHNN and SYGVQD (reference sequence). There are 14 residues in the CDR3. The V gene end was trimmed by 6 bases and the J gene end by 4 bases; junction bases not matched to a gene: 9. The CDR3 loop reads CASSANRGGYEQYF. The DNA for the CDR3 is TGCGCCAGCAGCGCCAACAGGGGCGGGTACGAGCAGTACTTC.

This clone was observed once. The chain uses TRBV7-8 and TRBJ2-1; 7 positions agree with TRBD2. CDR3 length equals 14 residues. Per germline, CDR1 SGHVS and CDR2 FQNEAQ. V gave up 1 base and J gave up 7 bases; unmatched junction bases: 4. The chain's CDR3 is CASSLGGSINEQFF. CDR3 coding DNA: TGTGCCAGCAGCTTAGGCGGGAGTATAAATGAGCAGTTCTTC.

This chain connects TRBV6-1 to TRBJ1-5; 9 nucleotides agree with TRBD1. The V and J ends lost 6 bases and 5 bases, in that order; junction bases with no gene match: 2. Germline assignment: CDR1 MNHNS and CDR2 SASEGT. CDR3 length: 13 residues. This CDR3 reads CASRTGGDQPQHF. For the CDR3, the DNA is TGTGCCAGCAGGACAGGGGGTGATCAGCCCCAGCATTTT.

The rearrangement joins TRBV5-1 to TRBJ2-3; 10 nucleotides line up with TRBD2. The CDR3 has 15 amino acids. CDR1 and CDR2 (germline): SGHRS, YFSETQ. The J segment lost 4 bases and the V segment lost 0 bases, leaving 2 bases of the junction unmatched. The CDR3 sequence: CASSLASGSADTQYF. CDR3 DNA: TGCGCCAGCAGCTTGGCTAGCGGGAGCGCAGATACGCAGTATTTT. Supplemented by reference TRBV5-1 and TRBJ2-3, the full variable domain reads KAGVTQTPRYLIKTRGQQVTLSCSPISGHRSVSWYQQTPGQGLQFLFEYFSETQRNKGNFPGRFSGRQFSNSRSEMNVSTLELGDSALYLCASSLASGSADTQYFGPGTRLTVL.

V usage is TRBV11-2 and J usage is TRBJ2-5; the match to TRBD2 covers 12 bases. This CDR3 is 15 amino acids long. Germline loops: CDR1 SGHAT, CDR2 FQNNGV. V was pared by 5 bases and J by 5 bases, with 6 bases of the junction left unmatched. In DNA form, the CDR3 reads TGTGCCAGCAGCCTACTAGCGGGGGGCCGGGAGACCCAGTACTTC. It translates to CASSLLAGGRETQYF. Looking up the rest from reference TRBV11-2 and TRBJ2-5 gives the full variable domain: EAGVAQSPRYKIIEKRQSVAFWCNPISGHATLYWYQQILGQGPKLLIQFQNNGVVDDSQLPKDRFSAERLKGVDSTLKIQPAKLEDSAVYLCASSLLAGGRETQYFGPGTRLLVL.

The V and J genes are TRBV19 and TRBJ1-5; maybe TRBD1 (6 bases). The CDR3 is made up of 15 amino acids. V lost 3 bases and J 3 bases, leaving 12 bases between the germline ends. CDR1 and CDR2 (germline): LNHDA, SQIVND (reference sequence). CDR3 region: CASSIPRGHNQPQHF. CDR3 sequence (DNA): TGTGCCAGTAGTATTCCCAGGGGCCACAATCAGCCCCAGCATTTT.

The rearrangement uses TRBV9 and TRBJ2-7; 7 bases are shared with TRBD2. Germline CDR1 and CDR2: SGDLS and YYNGEE. The CDR3 sequence is 15 residues long. The V and J ends lost 0 bases and 1 base, in that order; junction bases with no gene match: 4. CDR3 sequence: CASSVASSGSYEQYF. DNA of the CDR3: TGTGCCAGCAGCGTAGCTTCTAGCGGATCCTACGAGCAGTACTTC.

The genes are TRBV27 and TRBJ2-7, with 9 bases that match TRBD1. CDR3 size: 17 residues. Germline values: CDR1 MNHEY, CDR2 SMNVEV (reference sequence). Trimming took 8 bases from V and 5 from J; bases not matched to a gene: 19. For the CDR3, the DNA is TGTGCCAGCCGAGTTTACCATGCGACAGGGGGGAGGAACGAGCAGTACTTC. Residues: CASRVYHATGGRNEQYF.

The V and J genes are TRBV11-3 and TRBJ2-7; 11 bases agree with TRBD1. Germline CDR1 and CDR2: SGHNT and YENEEA. J lost 7 bases, V lost 6 bases, and 8 bases had no gene match. This CDR3 region has 14 residues. The CDR3 DNA sequence: TGTGCCAGCAGTACCGGGACAGGGGGTGCGGAGCAGTACTTC. Translated, it gives CASSTGTGGAEQYF. Full variable domain (remainder filled in from reference TRBV11-3 and TRBJ2-7): EAGVVQSPRYKIIEKKQPVAFWCNPISGHNTLYWYLQNLGQGPELLIRYENEEAVDDSQLPKDRFSAERLKGVDSTLKIQPAELGDSAVYLCASSTGTGGAEQYFGPGTRLTVT.

This chain uses TRBV2 with TRBJ2-3, with TRBD2 matching 8 bases. The CDR3 length is 12 residues. V gave up 8 bases and J gave up 2 bases; unmatched junction bases: 0. Germline V gives CDR1 SNHLY, CDR2 FYNNEI. The CDR3 is CASGLATDTQYF. The CDR3 DNA follows: TGTGCCAGCGGACTAGCCACAGATACGCAGTATTTT.

This sequence joins TRBV5-5 and TRBJ2-7, with D perhaps TRBD2 (6 bases). Germline V gene lookup returns CDR1 SGHKS and CDR2 YYEKEE (reference sequence). With 4 bases removed from V and 6 bases from J, the gap between germline ends came to 17 bases. The CDR3 is 14 amino acids. CDR3 nucleotides: TGTGCCAGCAGCACCGCCCGGAGGGAGTCCGAGCAGTACTTC. Amino acid sequence: CASSTARRESEQYF.

This chain joins TRBV29-1 and TRBJ1-1, with D unresolved. The CDR3 consists of 14 residues. Germline V gene sequence: CDR1 SQVTM, CDR2 ANQGSEA. V lost 4 bases to trimming and J lost 1 base, with 13 bases between them. This CDR3 reads CSVVLWQRNTEAFF. CDR3 DNA sequence: TGCAGCGTTGTGTTGTGGCAGCGGAACACTGAAGCTTTCTTT.

CDR3 sequence: CSVDRDRESSNYGYTF. In DNA, the CDR3 is TGCAGCGTGGACCGGGACAGGGAGAGTTCCAACTATGGCTACACCTTC. This chain uses TRBV29-1 with TRBJ1-2; 9 bases match TRBD1. The ends lost 6 bases at V and 2 bases at J; junction bases unmatched: 13. CDR1 and CDR2 (germline): SQVTM, ANQGSEA. This CDR3 contains 16 residues.

This chain connects TRBV5-4 to TRBJ2-5; 7 bases are a match to TRBD2. The CDR3 is made up of 15 amino acids. Germline CDR1 is SGHNT and CDR2 is YYREEE (reference sequence). V dropped 0 bases and J dropped 1; count of bases not matched to a gene: 3. The CDR3 loop is CASSLERLAQETQYF. The CDR3 nucleotides read TGTGCCAGCAGCTTGGAAAGACTAGCCCAAGAGACCCAGTACTTC.